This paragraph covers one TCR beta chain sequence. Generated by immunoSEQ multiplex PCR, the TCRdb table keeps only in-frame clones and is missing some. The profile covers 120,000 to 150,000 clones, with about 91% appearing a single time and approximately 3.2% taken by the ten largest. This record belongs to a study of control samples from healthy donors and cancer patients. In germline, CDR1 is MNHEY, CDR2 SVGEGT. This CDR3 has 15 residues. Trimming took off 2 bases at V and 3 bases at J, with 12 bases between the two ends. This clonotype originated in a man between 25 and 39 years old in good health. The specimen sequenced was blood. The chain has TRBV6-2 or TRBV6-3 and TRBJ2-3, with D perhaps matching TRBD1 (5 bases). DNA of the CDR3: TGTGCCAGCAGTTACCGTGGGCAGGGAACAGATACGCAGTATTTT. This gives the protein CASSYRGQGTDTQYF.